This TCR beta chain was sequenced during a study of T cells in Graves' hyperthyroidism and ophthalmopathy. This clonotype was seen ten or more times. Germline lookup yields CDR1 SQVTM and CDR2 ANQGSEA. The germline V and J ends were trimmed by 3 bases and 2 bases, with 10 bases remaining between them. This CDR3 is 13 amino acids long. Researchers amplified the TCR beta CDR3 regions from RNA transcripts. HTBI primers were the set used in a first-round RT-PCR of the TCR CDR3. TCRdb processed the multiplex PCR reads anew with MiXCR; each CDR3 protein has one entry. The repertoire holds 750,000 to 950,000 distinct CDR3 sequences, with around 38% as singletons.

Sequencing was done on a sample of blood. This receptor was taken from a man aged 18 to 29 with Graves' hyperthyroidism. The chain has TRBV29-1 and TRBJ1-1, with D perhaps TRBD1 (5 bases). The CDR3: CSVDPGLNTEAFF. CDR3 bases: TGCAGCGTTGATCCAGGGCTCAACACTGAAGCTTTCTTT.